Listed below are T cell receptor beta chains from one sample, sequenced in a study of shared clonotypes between healthy human individuals. The data were produced by immunoSEQ multiplex PCR, yet TCRdb's version contains in-frame clones alone and is incomplete. The sample records a few million clones, approximately 92% being singletons. The specimen sequenced was naive CD4+ T cells sorted from blood. All receptors derive from a man younger than 35 in good health. Each CDR3 is given with its conserved first and last residue. A D gene is named only where the DNA matches it firmly. Where a row states a size, it is once, few, many or the class of an expanded clone; other rows omit it.

J gene | D gene | clone size | V gene | CDR3 protein | CDR3 DNA
TRBJ1-6 | TRBD1 | . | TRBV5-3 | CARSVRGPFSPLHF | TGTGCCAGAAGCGTCAGGGGGCCTTTTTCACCCCTCCACTTT
TRBJ2-5 | . | . | TRBV10-2 | CASSESRNTAWGTQYF | TGCGCCAGCAGTGAGTCCCGAAACACCGCATGGGGGACCCAGTACTTC
TRBJ2-7 | . | . | TRBV30 | CAWNEGLSSYEQYF | TGTGCCTGGAATGAGGGATTGAGCTCCTACGAGCAGTACTTC
TRBJ1-2 | . | . | TRBV6-5 | CASSYTDNLYGYTF | TGTGCCAGCAGTTACACGGACAACCTGTATGGCTACACCTTC
TRBJ2-7 | TRBD1 | . | TRBV18 | CASSQRLAPGTGGYEQYF | TGTGCCAGCTCCCAAAGACTTGCACCCGGGACAGGAGGGTACGAGCAGTACTTC
TRBJ2-1 | . | . | TRBV7-7 | CASSLEGSEQFF | TGTGCTAGCAGCTTAGAGGGGTCTGAGCAGTTCTTC
TRBJ1-1 | . | . | TRBV10-3 | CAISESVVTEAFF | TGTGCCATCAGTGAGTCGGTAGTCACTGAAGCTTTCTTT
TRBJ2-5 | . | . | TRBV5-1 | CASSLGTGETQYF | TGCGCCAGCAGCTTGGGGACGGGAGAGACCCAGTACTTC
TRBJ2-2 | . | . | TRBV19 | CASRMDPNTGELFF | TGTGCCAGTAGGATGGACCCCAACACCGGGGAGCTGTTTTTT
TRBJ2-3 | TRBD2 | . | TRBV15 | CATSRDLGGGGTDTQYF | TGTGCCACCAGCAGAGATCTCGGGGGGGGCGGCACAGATACGCAGTATTTT
TRBJ1-1 | . | . | TRBV11-2 | CASSPRGIPGNTEAFF | TGTGCCAGCAGCCCCCGGGGAATTCCGGGGAACACTGAAGCTTTCTTT
TRBJ2-7 | . | once | TRBV10-3 | CAISAEAAWVGQYF | TGTGCCATCAGTGCGGAGGCCGCATGGGTTGGGCAGTACTTC
TRBJ1-3 | TRBD1 | . | TRBV2 | CASSDRRDRGLAGNTIYF | TGTGCCAGCAGTGACCGCCGGGACAGGGGGCTGGCTGGAAACACCATATATTTT
TRBJ2-7 | TRBD1 | . | TRBV5-6 | CASSLAGQIYFYEQYF | TGTGCCAGCAGCTTGGCGGGACAGATCTACTTCTACGAGCAGTACTTC
TRBJ2-2 | . | . | TRBV6-6 | CASSSGTTRGGELFF | TGTGCCAGCAGTTCGGGGACCACGCGGGGCGGGGAGCTGTTTTTT
TRBJ2-3 | . | . | TRBV30 | CAWIAGGGTDTQYF | TGTGCCTGGATTGCTGGGGGCGGCACAGATACGCAGTATTTT
TRBJ1-4 | . | . | TRBV6-6 | CASMALKLFF | TGTGCCAGCATGGCACTCAAACTGTTTTTT
TRBJ1-6 | TRBD1 | . | TRBV6-1 | CASSVIAGGNSPLHF | TGTGCCAGCAGTGTTATTGCAGGGGGGAATTCACCCCTCCACTTT
TRBJ2-2 | TRBD1 | . | TRBV2 | CASSPQGAIIGELFF | TGTGCCAGCAGCCCACAGGGGGCAATAATCGGGGAGCTGTTTTTT
TRBJ2-5 | TRBD1 | . | TRBV18 | CASSPTGTGIILRSQETQYF | TGTGCCAGCTCACCCACTGGGACAGGGATAATCCTTAGATCCCAAGAGACCCAGTACTTC
TRBJ1-2 | TRBD1 | . | TRBV28 | CASSLEETGGGYTF | TGTGCCAGCAGTTTAGAGGAGACAGGGGGTGGCTACACCTTC
TRBJ2-6 | . | once | TRBV30 | CAWSVTSGANVLTF | TGTGCCTGGAGTGTTACTTCTGGGGCCAACGTCCTGACTTTC
TRBJ2-7 | TRBD1 | . | TRBV27 | CASRMDRSYEQYF | TGTGCCAGCAGGATGGACAGGAGCTACGAGCAGTACTTC
TRBJ1-5 | . | . | TRBV11-2 | CASSLGRASNQPQHF | TGTGCCAGCAGCTTAGGGAGAGCGAGCAATCAGCCCCAGCATTTT
TRBJ1-6 | . | . | TRBV9 | CASSVSVNSPLHF | TGTGCCAGCAGCGTAAGCGTAAATTCACCCCTCCACTTT
TRBJ2-5 | . | . | TRBV30 | CAWSVRSTETQYF | TGTGCCTGGAGTGTACGTAGTACGGAGACCCAGTACTTC
TRBJ2-7 | . | . | TRBV7-8 | CASSTGYGIASYEQYF | TGTGCCAGCAGCACCGGGTACGGGATCGCTTCCTACGAGCAGTACTTC
TRBJ1-6 | TRBD1 | . | TRBV19 | CASSVTGGNSPLHF | TGTGCCAGTAGTGTGACAGGGGGTAATTCACCCCTCCACTTT
TRBJ2-7 | . | . | TRBV11-2 | CASSLSVQYEQYF | TGTGCCAGCAGCTTATCGGTCCAATACGAGCAGTACTTC
TRBJ1-2 | . | . | TRBV6-4 | CASSDPFDSNYGYTF | TGTGCCAGCAGTGACCCATTCGACAGCAACTATGGCTACACCTTC
TRBJ1-2 | TRBD1 | . | TRBV29-1 | CSSGTGYGYTF | TGCAGCTCCGGGACAGGGTATGGCTACACCTTC
TRBJ1-2 | . | . | TRBV2 | CASTVGDYGYTF | TGTGCCAGCACGGTGGGGGACTATGGCTACACCTTC
TRBJ2-3 | . | . | TRBV9 | CASSVGGALSTDTQYF | TGTGCCAGCAGCGTAGGGGGGGCCCTTAGCACAGATACGCAGTATTTT
TRBJ2-7 | TRBD1 | . | TRBV28 | CASSFNRGVKRASYEQYF | TGTGCCAGCAGTTTTAACAGGGGGGTTAAAAGGGCTTCCTACGAGCAGTACTTC
TRBJ2-7 | TRBD1 | . | TRBV2 | CASSSLTGVYEQYF | TGTGCCAGCAGTTCCCTGACAGGGGTCTACGAGCAGTACTTC
TRBJ1-1 | . | . | TRBV19 | CASSSLIKAFF | TGTGCCAGTAGTTCCCTCATAAAAGCTTTCTTT
TRBJ1-6 | . | . | TRBV27 | CASSFEQANSPLHF | TGTGCCAGCAGTTTTGAACAGGCCAATTCACCCCTCCACTTT
TRBJ2-3 | . | . | TRBV2 | CASMWWTSTDTQYF | TGTGCCAGCATGTGGTGGACTAGCACAGATACGCAGTATTTT
TRBJ2-2 | TRBD1 | . | TRBV28 | CASEDRVGTGELFF | TGTGCCAGTGAGGACAGGGTAGGGACCGGGGAGCTGTTTTTT
TRBJ2-1 | TRBD2 | . | TRBV7-9 | CASSLLSLAGGNNEQFF | TGTGCCAGCAGCTTACTAAGCCTAGCGGGAGGGAACAATGAGCAGTTCTTC
TRBJ2-7 | TRBD1 | . | TRBV10-3 | CANRPDRDRGPHEQYF | TGTGCCAACCGCCCCGATCGGGACAGGGGTCCCCACGAGCAGTACTTC
TRBJ1-3 | TRBD1 | once | TRBV4-1 | CASSQDLGGVGPGNTIYF | TGCGCCAGCAGCCAAGATCTAGGGGGCGTTGGTCCTGGAAACACCATATATTTT
TRBJ2-5 | . | once | TRBV9 | CASSVACIRCQETQYF | TGTGCCAGCAGCGTAGCTTGCATACGGTGCCAAGAGACCCAGTACTTC
TRBJ2-4 | TRBD1 | . | TRBV6-1 | CASIGQGTNIQYF | TGTGCCAGCATCGGACAGGGAACAAACATTCAGTACTTC
TRBJ2-7 | . | . | TRBV29-1 | CSGTRDYEQYF | TGCAGCGGTACAAGGGACTACGAGCAGTACTTC
TRBJ1-2 | . | . | TRBV30 | CAAPESYGYTF | TGTGCTGCCCCCGAGAGCTATGGCTACACCTTC
TRBJ2-7 | . | . | TRBV4-1 | CASSQEASLGQYF | TGCGCCAGCAGCCAAGAAGCCTCCCTAGGTCAGTACTTC
TRBJ1-1 | . | . | TRBV9 | CASSVAPSTEAFF | TGTGCCAGCAGCGTAGCCCCCAGCACTGAAGCTTTCTTT
TRBJ2-2 | . | . | TRBV4-1 | CASSQMVSAGELFF | TGCGCCAGCAGCCAGATGGTTAGTGCCGGGGAGCTGTTTTTT
TRBJ2-6 | TRBD1 | . | TRBV28 | CASMQGAAGANVLTF | TGTGCCAGCATGCAGGGGGCAGCGGGGGCCAACGTCCTGACTTTC
TRBJ1-3 | . | . | TRBV30 | CAWSGGFGSGNTIYF | TGTGCCTGGAGTGGCGGCTTTGGCTCTGGAAACACCATATATTTT
TRBJ1-2 | . | . | TRBV7-2 | CASSFGQLVGYGYTF | TGTGCCAGCAGCTTTGGACAGCTGGTGGGCTATGGCTACACCTTC
TRBJ1-2 | . | . | TRBV7-3 | CASSLGAAEGYTF | TGTGCCAGCAGCTTAGGGGCCGCCGAAGGCTACACCTTC
TRBJ2-2 | . | . | TRBV12-5 | CASGFGSGELFF | TGTGCTAGTGGTTTTGGGTCCGGGGAGCTGTTTTTT